This note documents a single T cell receptor beta chain sequence. What it binds is not known. A J-beta primer mix and a sample-barcoded 5' primer were used in a second PCR of roughly 7 to 12 cycles. TCRdb re-analysed the 5' RACE reads in MiXCR, keeping a single row per CDR3 protein. The sample carries around 940,000 distinct CDR3 sequences, roughly 51% recorded once. The record originates from a study of blood T cells in healthy people across ages. Study-wide points: In long-lived donors, naive CD4+ cell counts and diversity exceeded those of aged donors.

Germline V CDR1 and CDR2: SQVTM, ANQGSEA. This CDR3 has 14 amino acids. V shed 4 bases and J shed 0 bases, with 10 bases lying between them. This clonotype was sampled from a woman aged 55 to 70 in good health. The chain has TRBV29-1 and TRBJ1-5; D is uncertain. The sequencing input was blood. CDR3: CSVAAGSSNQPQHF. In DNA, the CDR3 is TGCAGCGTTGCAGCCGGGAGTAGCAATCAGCCCCAGCATTTT.